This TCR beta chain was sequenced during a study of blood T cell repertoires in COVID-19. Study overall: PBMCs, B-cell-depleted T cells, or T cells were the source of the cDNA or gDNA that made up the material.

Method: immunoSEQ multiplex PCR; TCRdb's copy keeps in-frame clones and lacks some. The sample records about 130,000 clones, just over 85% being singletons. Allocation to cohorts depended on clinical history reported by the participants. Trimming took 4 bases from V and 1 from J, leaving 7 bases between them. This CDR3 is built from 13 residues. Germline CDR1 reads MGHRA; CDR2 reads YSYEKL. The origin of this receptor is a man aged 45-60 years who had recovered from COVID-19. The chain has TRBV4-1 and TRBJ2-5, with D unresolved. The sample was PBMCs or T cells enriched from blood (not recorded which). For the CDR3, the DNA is TGCGCCAGCAGCCTGAGGTTCCAAGAGACCCAGTACTTC. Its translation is CASSLRFQETQYF.